The clone carrying this T cell receptor (beta chain) was picked up a small number of times. A second PCR, run for roughly 7 to 12 cycles, used a sample-barcoded 5' primer plus a J-beta primer mix. Unique molecular identifiers of 12 random nucleotides labeled each cDNA. TCRdb re-called the 5' RACE reads through MiXCR, storing one row per CDR3 protein. The sample lists approximately 1.5 million distinct CDR3 sequences; approximately 42% were seen once. This sample is drawn from a study of blood T cells in healthy people across ages. Germline V CDR1 and CDR2: LGHNA, YSLEER. The ends lost 2 bases at V and 6 bases at J; junction bases unmatched: 11. This CDR3 has 18 amino acids.

The sequence was obtained from a woman younger than 30 in good health. Source material: blood. The chain carries TRBV4-3 and TRBJ2-1; 12 bases agree with TRBD1. The CDR3 nucleotides read TGCGCCAGCAGCCAATCACTCACCGGGACAGGGGGCTTCAATGAGCAGTTCTTC. It is translated as CASSQSLTGTGGFNEQFF.